This T cell receptor (beta chain) was identified in a study of CD4 T cells in relation to SARS-CoV-2 and coronaviruses. Looking at the study overall: PBMCs were cultured with antigen for around nine days before TCR beta sequencing. Controls used an HIV-1 Nef peptide pool or no peptide.

Libraries were prepared by immunoSEQ multiplex PCR; TCRdb keeps only in-frame clonotypes and omits some of them. The data contain over 10,000 clones, 70% to 80% of them seen just once; the ten biggest clones take up about an eighth. The unexposed donors gave CD4+ T cells in about 2010-2018, prior to COVID-19. CD4+ T cells were isolated from the cells after about ten days of culture. As cell numbers allowed, unexposed-donor CD4+ T cells faced SARS-CoV-2 S/N and four cold-coronavirus spikes. The table lists this clone with a count of one. Its antigen is undetermined. Germline assignment: CDR1 SNHLY and CDR2 FYNNEI. The CDR3 length is 12 residues. Between the trimmed V and J ends, which lost 6 bases and 5 bases, there was a span of 10 bases.

The sample was CD4+ T cells from PBMCs, cultured in vitro. The chain has TRBV2 and TRBJ2-5; weak D call: TRBD2 (5 bases). The TCR sequence derives from a human donor in good health. The CDR3 bases are TGTGCCAGCAGCCGGGATGAGGAGACCCAGTACTTC. It translates to CASSRDEETQYF.